The clone carrying this TCR beta chain has a count of ten or more. Its cognate antigen is unknown. This sample was taken from a study of T cells in Graves' hyperthyroidism and ophthalmopathy. Study summary: Before any treatment, at initial diagnosis, peripheral blood was collected.

V lost 4 bases to trimming and J lost 0 bases; unmatched junction nucleotides: 3. The CDR3 totals 15 residues. From germline, CDR1 is SNHLY and CDR2 FYNNEI. Findings and limits, study-wide: Prediction of ophthalmopathy progression came a median around 6.5 months pre-onset. Blood held most thyroid clonotypes expanded above 0.001 frequency.

Amplification of TCR beta CDR3 regions was performed using RNA transcripts as template. The HTBI primer set was used in a first-round RT-PCR of the TCR CDR3. In TCRdb, the multiplex PCR reads were re-called with MiXCR into one record per CDR3 protein. The repertoire holds about 720,000 distinct CDR3 sequences, around 20% seen once, with approximately 15% in the top ten. Patients were excluded because of uncontrolled infection, other autoimmune disease, pregnancy or lactation. The chain is built from TRBV2 and TRBJ2-1, with TRBD2 matching over 7 bases. Material for sequencing was blood. The TCR sequence derives from a woman aged 45-59 years with Graves' hyperthyroidism that later progressed to Graves' ophthalmopathy. In nucleotides, the CDR3 is TGTGCCAGCAGTGTGGCGGGGGACTCCTACAATGAGCAGTTCTTC. Translating gives CASSVAGDSYNEQFF. Full variable domain (missing parts from reference TRBV2 and TRBJ2-1): EPEVTQTPSHQVTQMGQEVILRCVPISNHLYFYWYRQILGQKVEFLVSFYNNEISEKSEIFDDQFSVERPDGSNFTLKIRSTKLEDSAMYFCASSVAGDSYNEQFFGPGTRLTVL.